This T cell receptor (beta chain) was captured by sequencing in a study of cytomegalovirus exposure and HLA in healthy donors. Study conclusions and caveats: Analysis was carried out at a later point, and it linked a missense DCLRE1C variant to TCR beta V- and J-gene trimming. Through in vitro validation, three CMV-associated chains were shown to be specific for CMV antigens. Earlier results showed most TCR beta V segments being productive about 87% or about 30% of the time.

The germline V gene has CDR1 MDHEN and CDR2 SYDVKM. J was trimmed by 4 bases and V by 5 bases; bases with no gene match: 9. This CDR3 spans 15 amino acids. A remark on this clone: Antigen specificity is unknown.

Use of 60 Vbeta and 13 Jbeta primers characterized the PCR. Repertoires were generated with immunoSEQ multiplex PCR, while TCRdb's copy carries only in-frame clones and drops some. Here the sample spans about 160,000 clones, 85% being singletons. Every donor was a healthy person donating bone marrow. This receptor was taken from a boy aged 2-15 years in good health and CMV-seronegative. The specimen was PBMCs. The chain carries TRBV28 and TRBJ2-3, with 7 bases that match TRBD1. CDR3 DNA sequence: TGTGCCAGCAGTCCCAGGGGGAAGATCCCAGATACGCAGTATTTT. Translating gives CASSPRGKIPDTQYF.